This TCR beta chain came from a study of regulatory dendritic cells for organ transplantation. General study findings and limits: The most alloreactive TCR clonotypes were found in resting memory CD8+ cells.

Trimming removed 2 bases at V and 2 bases at J, with 9 bases between. There are 13 residues in the CDR3. Germline V gives CDR1 SQVTM, CDR2 ANQGSEA. The method was immunoSEQ multiplex PCR; TCRdb's version includes in-frame clones alone and lacks a portion of them. This table holds 34,000 or so clones, approximately 91% found once. Remarks on this clone: Its antigen is undetermined.

The chain carries TRBV29-1 and TRBJ1-1, with a tentative D call TRBD1 (5 bases). Material for sequencing was naive CD4+ T cells from blood. Stated subset: CD45RA+ naive T cells. This TCR was recovered from a human donor in good health. CDR3 sequence (DNA): TGCAGCGTTGAACGCCAGGGCAACACTGAAGCTTTCTTT. It is translated as CSVERQGNTEAFF.